Listed here are 25 T cell receptor beta chains from one sample, sequenced in a study of blood T cell repertoires in COVID-19. Profiled with immunoSEQ multiplex PCR; TCRdb holds only in-frame clones, not every one. Of approximately 490,000 clones listed, approximately 90% are singletons. Sequences were obtained from PBMCs or T cells enriched from blood (not recorded which). These receptors originate from a woman aged 60-75 years who had recovered from COVID-19.

This chain joins TRBV27 and TRBJ1-1; 9 bases agree with TRBD1. CDR3 length: 14 amino acids. Germline-derived CDR1 and CDR2 are MNHEY and SMNVEV (reference sequence). With V trimmed by 6 bases and J by 7 bases, 9 bases remained unmatched. The CDR3 DNA follows: TGTGCCAGCAGAATCAACAGGGGGCAAGGTGAAGCTTTCTTT. It translates to CASRINRGQGEAFF.

The chain is built from TRBV2 and TRBJ1-5; a weak D match, TRBD1 (5 bases). CDR3 size: 16 residues. Germline V gene sequence: CDR1 SNHLY, CDR2 FYNNEI. Trimming stripped 3 bases from V and 0 bases from J, with 12 bases between. The CDR3 loop is CASSERTPRSNQPQHF. CDR3 DNA sequence: TGTGCCAGCAGTGAGCGGACACCACGTAGCAATCAGCCCCAGCATTTT. The full variable domain, its missing parts supplied by reference TRBV2 and TRBJ1-5, is EPEVTQTPSHQVTQMGQEVILRCVPISNHLYFYWYRQILGQKVEFLVSFYNNEISEKSEIFDDQFSVERPDGSNFTLKIRSTKLEDSAMYFCASSERTPRSNQPQHFGDGTRLSIL.

The genes are TRBV4-1 and TRBJ2-7; maybe TRBD1 (5 bases). CDR1 and CDR2 from the germline V gene are MGHRA and YSYEKL. There are 17 residues in the CDR3. Trimming stripped 1 base from V and 2 bases from J, with 18 bases between. The CDR3 DNA sequence: TGCGCCAGCAGCCAAGTCGTCTCTCAGGGCACCACCTACGAGCAGTACTTC. Residues: CASSQVVSQGTTYEQYF.

The chain recombines TRBV30 with TRBJ2-3; 10 nucleotides line up with TRBD2. The trim removed 3 bases at V and 4 bases at J, leaving 4 bases unmatched. The CDR3 has 14 residues. Germline CDR1 is GTSNPN and CDR2 is SVGIG (reference sequence). This CDR3 reads CAWRQRGGADTQYF. CDR3 bases: TGTGCCTGGAGACAGCGGGGGGGAGCAGATACGCAGTATTTT.

The chain links TRBV25-1 to TRBJ1-3; 7 bases are shared with TRBD1. The CDR3 loop spans 13 amino acids. V lost 3 bases, J lost 6 bases, and 2 bases stayed unmatched. Looked up from germline, CDR1 is MGHDK and CDR2 is SYGVNS. The CDR3 here is CASSDDRVNTIYF. DNA of the CDR3: TGTGCCAGCAGTGATGACAGGGTAAACACCATATATTTT.

This clone was observed once. This rearrangement joins TRBV15 to TRBJ1-6; 8 bases map to TRBD1. Germline CDR1 reads LNHNV; CDR2 reads YYDKDF (reference sequence). The length of the CDR3 is 14 residues. With 5 bases clipped from V and 9 bases from J, the junction kept 6 bases outside the gene matches. DNA for the CDR3: TGTGCCACCAGCTCGGGACAGGAGATTTCACCCCTCCACTTT. Amino acids: CATSSGQEISPLHF.

The rearrangement links TRBV6-5 to TRBJ1-1, with D perhaps TRBD1 (6 bases). The CDR3 is 13 residues long. Trimming removed 5 bases at V and 1 base at J, with 8 bases between. Germline loops: CDR1 MNHEY, CDR2 SVGAGI. As DNA, the CDR3 is TGTGCCAGCAGTATACAGGGGAACACTGAAGCTTTCTTT. Amino acids: CASSIQGNTEAFF.

V gene TRBV3-1 (or the pseudogene TRBV3-2) combines with J gene TRBJ2-7; a possible D gene is TRBD2 (5 bases). Germline V gives CDR1 LGHDT, CDR2 YNNKEL (reference sequence). The CDR3 length is 13 residues. Trimming removed 8 bases from V and 0 bases from J, with 11 bases in between. Here the CDR3 reads CASGPGSSYEQYF. For the CDR3, the DNA is TGTGCCAGCGGCCCGGGGAGCTCCTACGAGCAGTACTTC.

This clone has a handful of counts. The chain is built from TRBV19 and TRBJ1-1, with D unresolved. Trimming removed 7 bases from V and 1 base from J, with 13 bases in between. This CDR3 spans 14 amino acids. Germline CDR1 LNHDA, CDR2 SQIVND (reference sequence). The CDR3 bases are TGTGCCAGTATAGTTTCCGCAGGGAACACTGAAGCTTTCTTT. It specifies CASIVSAGNTEAFF.

CDR3 nucleotides: TGTGCCATCAAGGCGGTCGACGGCTACACCTTC. This gives the protein CAIKAVDGYTF. The genes are TRBV6-5 and TRBJ1-2; D is unclear. There are 11 residues in the CDR3. V lost 10 bases to trimming and J lost 8 bases, with 14 bases between them. CDR1 MNHEY and CDR2 SVGAGI come from the germline V gene.

Only a few counts were recorded for this clone. J is TRBJ1-6 and V is TRBV29-1; 9 nucleotides line up with TRBD1. Germline assignment: CDR1 SQVTM and CDR2 ANQGSEA. There are 13 residues in the CDR3. The junction had 1 base not matched to a gene; V was cut back by 4 bases and J by 6 bases. CDR3 sequence reads: CSVAQGANSPLHF. CDR3 DNA: TGCAGCGTTGCACAGGGGGCTAATTCACCCCTCCACTTT.

This clone was picked up a small number of times. The rearrangement uses TRBV10-3 and TRBJ2-2, with D tentatively TRBD1 (6 bases). Germline CDR1 ENHRY, CDR2 SYGVKD. This CDR3 contains 16 residues. V lost 0 bases to trimming and J lost 4 bases, with 12 bases between them. The CDR3 nucleotides read TGTGCCATCAGTGAGTCGAGGGTAGGGGGCACCGGGGAGCTGTTTTTT. It translates to CAISESRVGGTGELFF.

The rearrangement joins TRBV10-3 to TRBJ2-1, with 10 bases fitting TRBD1. V was clipped by 11 bases and J by 4 bases; unmatched bases: 8. Germline CDR1 is ENHRY and CDR2 is SYGVKD. The CDR3 contains 14 residues. CDR3 DNA: TGTGCCGTAAAGACAGGGGGCGAGTACAATGAGCAGTTCTTC. It translates to CAVKTGGEYNEQFF.

This clone has just one count. V gene TRBV7-2 combines with J gene TRBJ2-1, with 10 bases that match TRBD2. Germline trimming cut 5 bases from V and 3 bases from J; bases unmatched to any gene: 4. This CDR3 spans 15 amino acids. Germline V gene sequence: CDR1 SGHTA, CDR2 FQGNSA. CDR3 residues: CASSPLAGSYNEQFF. Written as DNA, the CDR3 is TGTGCCAGCAGCCCACTAGCGGGGAGCTACAATGAGCAGTTCTTC.

The chain joins TRBV10-3 to TRBJ1-2; D is perhaps TRBD1 (5 bases). Trimming stripped 4 bases from V and 8 bases from J, with 20 bases between. Germline V gene lookup returns CDR1 ENHRY and CDR2 SYGVKD. This CDR3 has 15 amino acids. The CDR3 here is CAISATHLPGDGYTF. Here the CDR3 DNA reads TGTGCCATCAGTGCAACCCACCTCCCGGGGGACGGCTACACCTTC.

V gene TRBV30 combines with J gene TRBJ1-2; the D is unclear. The V and J ends lost 2 bases and 4 bases respectively, with 5 bases between them. The V gene's germline CDR1 is GTSNPN and CDR2 SVGIG (reference sequence). The CDR3 runs to 11 residues. CDR3 sequence reads: CAWSLAYGYTF. CDR3 DNA: TGTGCCTGGAGTTTGGCCTATGGCTACACCTTC.

This chain joins TRBV20-1 and TRBJ2-3; D is possibly TRBD2 (6 bases). The CDR3 has 14 residues. V was shortened by 3 bases and J by 2 bases, with 12 bases between the two germline ends. Germline-derived CDR1 and CDR2 are DFQATT and SNEGSKA (reference sequence). The CDR3 sequence is CSASASDFTDTQYF. In DNA, the CDR3 is TGCAGTGCTAGTGCTAGCGACTTCACAGATACGCAGTATTTT.

J is TRBJ2-5 and V is TRBV11-2; a possible D gene is TRBD2 (5 bases). The germline V and J ends were trimmed by 5 bases and 1 base, with 14 bases remaining between them. Germline V gives CDR1 SGHAT, CDR2 FQNNGV. This CDR3 has 15 residues. The CDR3 loop reads CASSPRVGFQETQYF. CDR3 sequence (DNA): TGTGCCAGCAGCCCGAGGGTGGGATTCCAAGAGACCCAGTACTTC.

Worth noting for this clone: This specimen includes other DNA sequences encoding the same CDR3. CDR3 amino acids: CASSTRQGSGNTIYF. CDR3 in DNA: TGTGCCAGTAGTACCCGACAGGGGTCCGGAAACACCATATATTTT. V is TRBV19 and J is TRBJ1-3; 8 bases are shared with TRBD1. Losses at the gene ends were 4 bases for V and 4 bases for J; bases not matched to a gene: 6. In germline, CDR1 is LNHDA, CDR2 SQIVND (reference sequence). CDR3 length: 15 residues.

The chain carries TRBV24-1 and TRBJ1-2; no clear D. The germline V gene encodes CDR1 KGHDR and CDR2 SFDVKD. V was clipped by 4 bases and J by 7 bases, with 15 bases between them. This CDR3 has 14 residues. For the CDR3, the DNA is TGTGCCACCAGTGACGCCAGAATGACACCTGGCTACACCTTC. This codes for CATSDARMTPGYTF.

The V call is TRBV9, the J call TRBJ2-3; perhaps TRBD2 as D (5 bases). This CDR3 has 14 residues. Germline V gene data show CDR1 as SGDLS and CDR2 as YYNGEE. Trimming cost V 4 bases and J 4 bases, with 13 bases left between them. The CDR3 bases are TGTGCCAGCAGCTCCCGGACTTTCCCAGATACGCAGTATTTT. It is translated as CASSSRTFPDTQYF. Variable domain in full (rest from reference TRBV9 and TRBJ2-3): DSGVTQTPKHLITATGQRVTLRCSPRSGDLSVYWYQQSLDQGLQFLIQYYNGEERAKGNILERFSAQQFPDLHSELNLSSLELGDSALYFCASSSRTFPDTQYFGPGTRLTVL.

This chain joins TRBV19 and TRBJ2-3, with TRBD1 as a possible D gene (5 bases). Trimming pared 4 bases from V and 2 bases from J, leaving 10 bases between. The CDR3 covers 14 residues. Germline V gene lookup returns CDR1 LNHDA and CDR2 SQIVND (reference sequence). The CDR3 loop reads CASSRGDPTDTQYF. DNA for the CDR3: TGTGCCAGTAGTAGGGGCGACCCCACAGATACGCAGTATTTT.

This clone was seen only once. This chain joins TRBV10-3 and TRBJ2-7, with 10 bases lining up with TRBD1. The CDR3 loop spans 14 amino acids. J lost 0 bases, V lost 9 bases, and 5 bases had no gene match. CDR1 and CDR2 (germline): ENHRY, SYGVKD. The CDR3 DNA reads as TGTGCCATGGCGGGACAGGGGAGCTCCTACGAGCAGTACTTC. This translates into CAMAGQGSSYEQYF.

The V and J genes are TRBV14 and TRBJ1-1; D call uncertain. Trimming removed 1 base at V and 5 bases at J, with 11 bases between. The CDR3 spans 14 residues. Germline CDR1 reads SGHDN; CDR2 reads FVKESK. CDR3 DNA sequence: TGTGCCAGCAGCCAAGTATTGGGGAGGACTGAAGCTTTCTTT. Protein: CASSQVLGRTEAFF.

J is TRBJ2-1 and V is TRBV3-1 (or the pseudogene TRBV3-2); 11 nucleotides agree with TRBD2. V shed 4 bases and J 1 base; nucleotides not matched to a gene: 6. Germline V gives CDR1 LGHDT, CDR2 YNNKEL (reference sequence). CDR3 length: 17 amino acids. The DNA for the CDR3 is TGTGCCAGCAGCCGTAATAGCGGGGGGGCGTCCTACAATGAGCAGTTCTTC. Protein product: CASSRNSGGASYNEQFF.